This TCR beta chain was found in a study of Graves' ophthalmopathy and Graves' hyperthyroidism. In the study overall: Peripheral blood was gathered at the point of initial diagnosis, before any treatment started. Study results and limitations: A 13-signature model separated ophthalmopathy from stable hyperthyroidism, around 90% sensitivity, around 81% specificity. The model forecast ophthalmopathy progression, reaching over 70% sensitivity and around 75% specificity. The majority of expanded thyroid clonotypes above 0.001 frequency also occurred in blood.

In this sample, this clonotype turned up many times. Its antigen is still unknown. A read error may be the cause here, since a much bigger clone is one base away. Germline V CDR1 and CDR2: LGHNT, FRNRAP. There are 13 residues in the CDR3. CDR3 regions of TCR beta were amplified from RNA transcripts. Investigators did first-round RT-PCR with HTBI primers, then second-round multiplex PCR. TCRdb redid the calling of the multiplex PCR reads with MiXCR, one entry per CDR3 protein. Found here are fewer than 650,000 distinct CDR3 sequences, about a fifth of them singletons; the top ten hold more than 5.5%. The sequence came from a young woman with stable Graves' hyperthyroidism. Some clones in this sample may be carry-over from other donors' samples. The sample consisted of peripheral blood. The V and J genes are TRBV12-5 and TRBJ1-1; TRBD1 is a possible D gene (6 bases). In DNA, the CDR3 is TGTACTAGTGGTTTGGGACATAACACTGAAGCTTTCTTT. This gives the protein CTSGLGHNTEAFF.